These 12 T cell receptor beta chains came from one sample sequenced in a study of T cell repertoires in cytomegalovirus infection. From the reads, TCRdb called clonotypes with MiXCR, one entry per CDR3 protein. The data show about 63,000 distinct CDR3 sequences, with 20% to 25% seen just once and 65% to 85% held by the top ten. The antigens of these receptors remain unknown. Source: CD8+ T cells from cultured PBMCs, taken from culture after CMV antigen stimulation. Receptors originate from a human donor in good health (CMV status not recorded). Some clones in this sample may be carry-over from other donors' samples.

This clonotype was found a few times. The genes are TRBV19 and TRBJ1-5; 8 bases are shared with TRBD1. Germline V gene sequence: CDR1 LNHDA, CDR2 SQIVND (reference sequence). This CDR3 contains 13 residues. After removal of 5 bases from V and 4 bases from J, the junction contained 1 base not matched to a gene. The CDR3 region has the DNA TGTGCCAGTAGTTGGACAGGGAATCAGCCCCAGCATTTT. Amino acid sequence: CASSWTGNQPQHF.

This clonotype appeared a few times. The rearrangement joins TRBV12-3 or TRBV12-4 to TRBJ2-4; D perhaps matches TRBD2 (6 bases). Trimming removed 1 base at V and 9 bases at J, with 10 bases between. The CDR3 loop spans 13 amino acids. The CDR3 protein is CASSLVGGIIQYF. CDR3 bases: TGTGCCAGCAGTTTAGTTGGAGGGATCATTCAGTACTTC.

This clonotype showed up just a few times. One junction end disagrees with the germline gene, perhaps due to a read error. The V and J genes are TRBV7-7 and TRBJ2-7; D gene uncertain. The CDR3 totals 13 residues. Germline CDR1 is SSHAT and CDR2 is FNYEAQ (reference sequence). The CDR3 here is CASSLSETYEQYF. The DNA for the CDR3 is TGTGCTAGCAGCTTATCAGAAACCTACGAGCAGTACTTC.

This chain connects TRBV28 to TRBJ1-4; 11 nucleotides match TRBD1. This CDR3 has 19 residues. Germline CDR1 and CDR2: MDHEN and SYDVKM. With V trimmed by 6 bases and J by 0 bases, 12 bases remained unmatched. The CDR3 reads CASSSPGTGGLATNEKLFF. The CDR3 DNA sequence: TGTGCCAGCAGCTCCCCCGGGACAGGGGGTTTGGCAACTAATGAAAAACTGTTTTTT. The full variable domain, its missing parts supplied by reference TRBV28 and TRBJ1-4, is DVKVTQSSRYLVKRTGEKVFLECVQDMDHENMFWYRQDPGLGLRLIYFSYDVKMKEKGDIPEGYSVSREKKERFSLILESASTNQTSMYLCASSSPGTGGLATNEKLFFGSGTQLSVL.

There are a few counts of this clonotype. This chain links TRBV7-2 with TRBJ1-6; no clear D gene. Germline V lookup: CDR1 SGHTA, CDR2 FQGNSA. This CDR3 is built from 12 residues. With 4 bases removed from V and 9 bases from J, the gap between germline ends came to 7 bases. In nucleotides, the CDR3 is TGTGCCAGCAGCTCCAGTCGTTCACCCCTCCACTTT. It encodes CASSSSRSPLHF. Full variable domain (missing parts from reference TRBV7-2 and TRBJ1-6): GAGVSQSPSNKVTEKGKDVELRCDPISGHTALYWYRQSLGQGLEFLIYFQGNSAPDKSGLPSDRFSAERTGGSVSTLTIQRTQQEDSAVYLCASSSSRSPLHFGNGTRLTVT.

This clonotype was detected only a few times. V gene TRBV4-2 combines with J gene TRBJ2-1; TRBD2 aligns across 8 bases. Germline CDR1 and CDR2: LGHNA and YNFKEQ. Trimming cost V 2 bases and J 7 bases; bases outside gene matches: 7. There are 15 residues in the CDR3. The CDR3 is CASSQPGGAMNEQFF. The CDR3 nucleotides read TGTGCCAGCAGCCAACCCGGGGGGGCCATGAATGAGCAGTTCTTC.

A few counts support this clonotype. This chain uses TRBV6-1 with TRBJ1-1, with a possible D match to TRBD1 (5 bases). From germline, CDR1 is MNHNS and CDR2 SASEGT. The CDR3 extends over 11 amino acids. Trimming stripped 2 bases from V and 11 bases from J, with 9 bases between. The CDR3 DNA reads as TGTGCCAGCAGTGAACAGACAGACGCTTTCTTT. As protein: CASSEQTDAFF.

The chain joins TRBV7-2 to TRBJ1-1; TRBD1 matches at 10 bases. CDR3 length: 15 residues. Germline V lookup: CDR1 SGHTA, CDR2 FQGNSA. V was pared by 5 bases and J by 7 bases, with 10 bases of the junction left unmatched. The CDR3 region is CASSPWGTGEGEAFF. CDR3 bases: TGTGCCAGCAGCCCCTGGGGGACAGGGGAAGGTGAAGCTTTCTTT.

This chain uses TRBV7-6 with TRBJ1-6; 7 positions agree with TRBD1. V lost 2 bases and J lost 9; bases outside the gene matches: 7. Germline V gene lookup returns CDR1 SGHVS and CDR2 FNYEAQ. The CDR3 consists of 15 residues. CDR3 in DNA: TGTGCCAGCAGCTTAACAGGGGTCGGTGGTTCACCCCTCCACTTT. It specifies CASSLTGVGGSPLHF.

This clonotype turned up a few times. This sequence joins TRBV19 and TRBJ1-2; 7 nucleotides align to TRBD1. The CDR3 has 13 residues. Germline CDR1 is LNHDA and CDR2 is SQIVND (reference sequence). Germline trimming cut 8 bases from V and 2 bases from J; bases unmatched to any gene: 5. This CDR3 reads CASQGDKNYGYTF. The CDR3 DNA reads TGTGCCAGTCAGGGGGACAAGAACTATGGCTACACCTTC. The complete variable domain, with remaining parts taken from reference TRBV19 and TRBJ1-2, reads DGGITQSPKYLFRKEGQNVTLSCEQNLNHDAMYWYRQDPGQGLRLIYYSQIVNDFQKGDIAEGYSVSREKKESFPLTVTSAQKNPTAFYLCASQGDKNYGYTFGSGTRLTVV.

The CDR3 nucleotides read TGTGCCAGCAGTCCACAGGGGGAAAACTATGGCTACACCTTC. Translated, it gives CASSPQGENYGYTF. V usage is TRBV7-9 and J usage is TRBJ1-2, with 8 positions matching TRBD1. With 6 bases clipped from V and 2 bases from J, the junction kept 5 bases outside the gene matches. Germline lookup yields CDR1 SEHNR and CDR2 FQNEAQ (reference sequence). The CDR3 is made up of 14 amino acids.

This chain connects TRBV7-8 to TRBJ2-2; 8 bases match TRBD1. Trimming cost V 5 bases and J 4 bases; bases outside gene matches: 12. The CDR3 has 17 residues. Looked up from germline, CDR1 is SGHVS and CDR2 is FQNEAQ. The CDR3 nucleotides are TGTGCCAGCAGCCATAAATCGGGACAGGCCATCACCGGGGAGCTGTTTTTT. Encoded protein: CASSHKSGQAITGELFF.